The clone carrying this T cell receptor (beta chain) was detected a few times. What it binds is unknown. TCRdb analysed the 5' RACE reads with MiXCR anew, one entry per CDR3 protein. The data show 400,000 or so distinct CDR3 sequences, about 20% seen once. These data are taken from a study of T-cell memory formation after mild COVID-19. Study-wide background: In these data, TCR clusters were largely donor specific. Study-wide findings and caveats: Among clones peaking at day 37 in the second wave, SARS-CoV-2 specificity remained unconfirmed. The CD4+ clones that contracted clustered mainly within CM and EM, and the CD8+ clones concentrated in EMRA.

CDR3 length: 15 residues. V lost 5 bases and J 0 bases, leaving 13 bases between the germline ends. Germline assignment: CDR1 MNHEY and CDR2 SVGAGI. This clonotype originated in an adult woman who had mild COVID-19 (a few samples of this study predate the infection). Cell type and time point are not known. Input material: PBMCs or a T cell subset sorted from them (not recorded which). The chain employs TRBV6-5 and TRBJ1-1, with D perhaps matching TRBD1 (6 bases). The CDR3 DNA reads as TGTGCCAGCAGTGCCCTACAGGGAATGAACACTGAAGCTTTCTTT. Protein: CASSALQGMNTEAFF.